These 9 T cell receptor beta chains came from one sample sequenced in a study of read filtering for tumor transcriptome and immune sequencing. This library used about 400 ng RNA and molecular barcoded adaptors spanning alpha/delta and beta/gamma chains. TCRdb re-derived calls from the reads in MiXCR, one entry per CDR3 protein. The profile shows some 120,000 distinct CDR3 sequences, 10% to 15% of them singletons. Source material: a population of CD138-negative cells sorted from bone marrow. These receptors came from a donor at least 40 years old with multiple myeloma.

The chain joins TRBV5-4 to TRBJ1-1; a weak D match, TRBD1 (6 bases). Trimming stripped 4 bases from V and 3 bases from J, with 10 bases between. The CDR3 totals 13 residues. CDR1 and CDR2 from the germline V gene are SGHNT and YYREEE (reference sequence). This CDR3 reads CASSPRGDTEAFF. CDR3 in DNA: TGTGCCAGCAGCCCCAGGGGTGACACTGAAGCTTTCTTT.

This clonotype occurred many times. The chain combines TRBV19 with TRBJ2-1, with TRBD1 identical over 8 bases. In germline, CDR1 is LNHDA, CDR2 SQIVND (reference sequence). CDR3 length: 14 residues. V gave up 8 bases and J gave up 1 base; unmatched junction bases: 4. CDR3 protein: CASGTGGSYNEQFF. As DNA, the CDR3 is TGTGCCAGTGGAACAGGGGGATCCTACAATGAGCAGTTCTTC. Variable domain in full (rest from reference TRBV19 and TRBJ2-1): DGGITQSPKYLFRKEGQNVTLSCEQNLNHDAMYWYRQDPGQGLRLIYYSQIVNDFQKGDIAEGYSVSREKKESFPLTVTSAQKNPTAFYLCASGTGGSYNEQFFGPGTRLTVL.

This clonotype was found many times. J is TRBJ1-5 and V is TRBV7-2; a weak D match, TRBD1 (5 bases). The length of the CDR3 is 15 residues. Trimming cost V 3 bases and J 7 bases, with 16 bases left between them. Per germline, CDR1 SGHTA and CDR2 FQGNSA. CDR3 amino acids: CASSLLGEENQPQHF. The CDR3 DNA sequence: TGTGCCAGCAGCTTGCTAGGGGAGGAGAACCAGCCCCAGCATTTT.

V usage is TRBV7-6 and J usage is TRBJ2-5; no reliable D call. Trimming took off 4 bases at V and 1 base at J, with 10 bases between the two ends. The CDR3 contains 14 residues. Germline CDR1 SGHVS, CDR2 FNYEAQ. The CDR3 nucleotides are TGTGCCAGCAGCTACCTCCGGAGCCAAGAGACCCAGTACTTC. Its protein is CASSYLRSQETQYF.

This clonotype showed up many times. The chain combines TRBV6-2 or TRBV6-3 with TRBJ2-5; TRBD1 is a possible D gene (5 bases). This CDR3 contains 13 residues. Trimming shortened V by 6 bases and J by 1 base, and 9 bases separated the two germline ends. Looked up from germline, CDR1 is MNHEY and CDR2 is SVGEGT. CDR3 sequence (DNA): TGTGCCAGCAGCCCACAGGTCCAAGAGACCCAGTACTTC. Protein: CASSPQVQETQYF.

Turning to this clonotype: Being one base from a much bigger clone, this may be a read error. In this CDR3 the conserved last residue, phenylalanine or tryptophan, is missing, so a read error is likely. The chain is built from TRBV29-1 and TRBJ2-7, with D maybe TRBD1 (5 bases). CDR3 length: 13 residues. Looked up from germline, CDR1 is SQVTM and CDR2 is ANQGSEA. Trimming pared 6 bases from V and 6 bases from J, leaving 18 bases between. In DNA form, the CDR3 reads TGCAGCGTGGGAAAAGGGGTCGGCCTCGAGCAGTACCTC. This translates into CSVGKGVGLEQYL.

This clonotype was observed many times. This rearrangement joins TRBV3-1 to TRBJ1-1; D call uncertain. CDR1 LGHDT and CDR2 YNNKEL come from the germline V gene (reference sequence). The CDR3 has 17 amino acids. The V end lost 3 bases, the J end lost 5 bases, and 22 bases lay between the germline ends. This CDR3 reads CASSHVAGRSLGTEAFF. CDR3 sequence (DNA): TGTGCCAGCAGCCATGTGGCGGGGAGATCACTGGGTACTGAAGCTTTCTTT.

This clonotype showed up many times. V usage is TRBV5-1 and J usage is TRBJ1-1; D is possibly TRBD1 (5 bases). The germline CDR1 and CDR2 sequences are SGHRS and YFSETQ. V dropped 3 bases and J dropped 6 bases, with 18 bases sitting between them. This CDR3 has 15 amino acids. The CDR3 region is CASSSGRSGRAEAFF. The CDR3 nucleotides are TGCGCCAGCAGCTCCGGCCGCTCAGGGAGGGCTGAAGCTTTCTTT.

A word on this clonotype: One end of the junction fails to match germline, which may point to a read error. V gene TRBV12-3 or TRBV12-4 combines with J gene TRBJ2-1; 7 nucleotides line up with TRBD1. The CDR3 runs to 15 residues. The CDR3 region has the DNA TGTGCCAGCAGTTTCCTGGGACAGTCCTACAGTGAGCAGTTCTTC. Its translation is CASSFLGQSYSEQFF.